A selection of T cell receptor beta chains follows, all from one sample in a study of CD8 T cells in ankylosing spondylitis. TCRdb processed the 5' RACE reads anew with MiXCR; each CDR3 protein has one entry. The sample holds more than 150,000 distinct CDR3 sequences, around a sixth seen once. The sequenced material came from blood, either unsorted or a sorted T cell fraction (not recorded which). The receptors originated from a male donor between 5 and 29 years old with ankylosing spondylitis or in good health (not recorded which). Both conserved end residues are part of each CDR3.

v_gene	j_gene	CDR3aa
TRBV14	TRBJ1-2	CASSQVLGYGYTF
TRBV9	TRBJ2-2	CASSPSGRAPGELFF
TRBV30	TRBJ2-1	CAWSAAADLSSYNEQFF
TRBV7-9	TRBJ2-7	CASSLSESSYEQYF
TRBV6-2/TRBV6-3	TRBJ2-7	CASIQSGLRYEQYF
TRBV12-3/TRBV12-4	TRBJ2-1	CASSQTSGVSYNEQFF
TRBV12-3/TRBV12-4	TRBJ1-6	CASRLGTGNSPLHF
TRBV2	TRBJ2-1	CASSGVFF
TRBV14	TRBJ2-1	CASSQGQLAGSQFF
TRBV12-3/TRBV12-4	TRBJ1-1	CASSRSLWAFF
TRBV5-1	TRBJ2-2	CASSWPQGRGTGELFF
TRBV4-1	TRBJ2-5	CASSQDLSFGETQYF
TRBV6-5	TRBJ2-5	CASKIREYQETQYF
TRBV20-1	TRBJ2-1	CSATGQGSYNEQFF
TRBV12-3/TRBV12-4	TRBJ2-1	CASSFLYTDPHEQFF
TRBV12-3/TRBV12-4	TRBJ2-1	CASSRGSYNEQFF
TRBV4-3	TRBJ2-1	CASSQDSVLAGGTYNEQFF
TRBV29-1	TRBJ2-5	CSVGGTMEETQYF
TRBV7-2	TRBJ2-7	CASSSGLEPYEQYF
TRBV20-1	TRBJ1-2	CSAPPDSYGYTF
TRBV5-1	TRBJ2-2	CASTRQGNTGELFF
TRBV5-1	TRBJ2-3	CASSRTGQRTDTQYF
TRBV7-6	TRBJ2-1	CASSLLTSGRSVYNEQFF
TRBV7-6	TRBJ2-1	CASSSPNQPGPYNEQFF
TRBV27	TRBJ2-6	CASKIGTGLSGANVLTF
TRBV10-3	TRBJ2-1	CAISESSQREQFF
TRBV20-1	TRBJ2-1	CSAGWSGNEQFF
TRBV24-1	TRBJ2-5	CATSEADRLETQYF
TRBV20-1	TRBJ2-3	CSASLAGVTDTQYF
TRBV12-5	TRBJ2-5	CASGLGRNQETQYF
TRBV24-1	TRBJ2-1	CATSDQRGTAHNEQFF
TRBV5-1	TRBJ2-1	CAREVPYNEQFF
TRBV9	TRBJ2-7	CASSVDGTHEQYF
TRBV20-1	TRBJ1-5	CSASFRSLGNQPQHF
TRBV14	TRBJ2-3	CASSQVWVGLGDTQYF
TRBV29-1	TRBJ1-1	CSVDRRGNTEAFF
TRBV7-2	TRBJ2-5	CASSLVGTRETQYF
TRBV24-1	TRBJ2-1	CATSESGDRGEQFF
TRBV7-9	TRBJ2-2	CASRKALLAGDRTGELFF
TRBV7-9	TRBJ1-1	CASSYTGQLNTEAFF
TRBV20-1	TRBJ2-5	CSASPSGRETQYF
TRBV29-1	TRBJ2-1	CSIGLESFSYNEQFF
TRBV20-1	TRBJ2-3	CSARGFPGQGRIDTQYF
TRBV4-3	TRBJ2-3	CASSQERGTDTQYF
TRBV12-3/TRBV12-4	TRBJ2-1	CASSTGTGGGEQFF
TRBV30	TRBJ2-1	CAWGVRGSYNEQFF
TRBV12-3/TRBV12-4	TRBJ2-7	CASSHSPQGSSYEQYF
TRBV18	TRBJ1-1	CASSPLTEMNTEAFF
TRBV7-9	TRBJ2-4	CASSPQGADKNIQYF
TRBV7-2	TRBJ2-2	CASSSGRNTGELFF
TRBV12-3/TRBV12-4	TRBJ1-2	CASTLSGQLNYGYTF
TRBV7-9	TRBJ1-5	CASSLSDSNQPQHF